This T cell receptor (beta chain) was sequenced in a study of T cell responses to AZD1222 COVID-19 vaccine. General study points: After two AZD1222 doses, spike-specific TCR breadth and depth rose versus day 0. CD4 TCRs linked to vaccination spanned spike, dominating at 160-218 and 743-854. Nearly half of spike-specific TCRs reportedly target unmutated variant regions. There were mostly white British donors and more females than males, and clonal diversity was possibly underestimated.

With regard to this clone: Its antigen is unidentified.

The data were produced by immunoSEQ multiplex PCR, yet TCRdb's version contains in-frame clones alone and is incomplete. The sample contains 200,000 or so clones, about 91% of which appear only once. The CDR3 is made up of 14 amino acids. Looked up from germline, CDR1 is ENHRY and CDR2 is SYGVKD. The junction had 3 bases not matched to a gene; V was cut back by 9 bases and J by 1 base. This TCR derives from an adult in good health. The sample was peripheral blood, taken on day 0 of AZD1222 vaccination. This sequence joins TRBV10-3 and TRBJ1-1, with 12 bases identical to TRBD1. The CDR3 sequence: CAMGQGASNTEAFF. CDR3 sequence (DNA): TGTGCCATGGGACAGGGGGCGTCGAACACTGAAGCTTTCTTT.